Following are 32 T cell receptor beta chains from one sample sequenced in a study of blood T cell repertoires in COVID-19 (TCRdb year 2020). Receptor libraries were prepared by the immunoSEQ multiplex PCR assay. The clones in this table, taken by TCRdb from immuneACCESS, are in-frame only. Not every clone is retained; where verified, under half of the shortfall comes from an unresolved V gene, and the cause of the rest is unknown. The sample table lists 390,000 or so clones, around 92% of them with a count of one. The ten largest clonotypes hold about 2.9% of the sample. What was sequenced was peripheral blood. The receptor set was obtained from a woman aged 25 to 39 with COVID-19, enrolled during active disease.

The CDR3 loop is CASSLQIASGNTIYF. For the CDR3, the DNA is TGTGCCAGCAGTTTACAGATCGCCTCTGGAAACACCATATATTTT. The chain is built from TRBV6-5 and TRBJ1-3; D unclear. Germline assignment: CDR1 MNHEY and CDR2 SVGAGI. The CDR3 loop spans 15 amino acids. Trimming shortened V by 4 bases and J by 0 bases, and 10 bases separated the two germline ends.

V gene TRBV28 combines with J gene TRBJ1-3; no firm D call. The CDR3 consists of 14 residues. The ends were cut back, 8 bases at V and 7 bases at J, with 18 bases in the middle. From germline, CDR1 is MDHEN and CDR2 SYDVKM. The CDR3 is CASLYSGSSNTIYF. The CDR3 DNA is TGTGCCAGCCTATACTCCGGGTCTAGCAACACCATATATTTT. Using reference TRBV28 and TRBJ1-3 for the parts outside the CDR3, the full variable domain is DVKVTQSSRYLVKRTGEKVFLECVQDMDHENMFWYRQDPGLGLRLIYFSYDVKMKEKGDIPEGYSVSREKKERFSLILESASTNQTSMYLCASLYSGSSNTIYFGEGSWLTVV.

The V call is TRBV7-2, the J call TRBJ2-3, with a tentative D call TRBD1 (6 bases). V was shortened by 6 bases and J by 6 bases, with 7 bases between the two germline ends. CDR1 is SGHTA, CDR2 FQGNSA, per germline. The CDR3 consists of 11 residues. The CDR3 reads CASRRGDTQYF. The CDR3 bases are TGTGCCAGCAGGAGGGGGGATACGCAGTATTTT.

The CDR3 DNA reads TGTGCTAGTGGTCCCGGGACAGGGGAAAATGAAAAACTGTTTTTT. It yields the protein CASGPGTGENEKLFF. The chain carries TRBV12-5 and TRBJ1-4, with 10 bases fitting TRBD1. Germline V lookup: CDR1 LGHNT, CDR2 FRNRAP. The length of the CDR3 is 15 residues. J lost 5 bases, V lost 5 bases, and 5 bases had no gene match.

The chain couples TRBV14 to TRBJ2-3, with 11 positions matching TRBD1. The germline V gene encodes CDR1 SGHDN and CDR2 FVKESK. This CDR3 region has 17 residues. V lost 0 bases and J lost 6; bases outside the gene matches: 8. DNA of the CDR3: TGTGCCAGCAGCCAAGATCGAGGACAGGGGGCGAGGGATACGCAGTATTTT. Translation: CASSQDRGQGARDTQYF.

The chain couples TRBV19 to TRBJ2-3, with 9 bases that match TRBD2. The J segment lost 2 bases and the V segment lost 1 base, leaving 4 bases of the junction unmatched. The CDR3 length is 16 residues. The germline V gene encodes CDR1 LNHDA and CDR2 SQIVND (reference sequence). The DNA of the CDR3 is TGTGCCAGTAGTATAGCTCCTAGCGGGGACACAGATACGCAGTATTTT. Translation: CASSIAPSGDTDTQYF.

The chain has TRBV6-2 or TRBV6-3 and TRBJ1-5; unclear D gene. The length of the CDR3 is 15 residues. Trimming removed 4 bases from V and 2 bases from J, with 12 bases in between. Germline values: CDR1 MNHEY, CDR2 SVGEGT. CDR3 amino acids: CASSWARPGNQPQHF. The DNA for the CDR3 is TGTGCCAGCAGTTGGGCCAGACCGGGCAATCAGCCCCAGCATTTT.

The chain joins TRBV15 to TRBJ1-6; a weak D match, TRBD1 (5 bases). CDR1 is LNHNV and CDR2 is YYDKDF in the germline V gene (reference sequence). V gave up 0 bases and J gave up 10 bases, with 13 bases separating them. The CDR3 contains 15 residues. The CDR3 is CATSRDRGRGSPLHF. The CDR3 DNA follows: TGTGCCACCAGCAGAGATCGAGGGAGGGGATCACCCCTCCACTTT.

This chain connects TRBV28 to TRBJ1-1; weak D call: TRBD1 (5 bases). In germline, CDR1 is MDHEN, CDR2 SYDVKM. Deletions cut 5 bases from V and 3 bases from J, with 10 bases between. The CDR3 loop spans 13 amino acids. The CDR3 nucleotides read TGTGCCAGCAGTGATGGGGGGGACACTGAAGCTTTCTTT. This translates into CASSDGGDTEAFF. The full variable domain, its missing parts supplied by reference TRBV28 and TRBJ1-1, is DVKVTQSSRYLVKRTGEKVFLECVQDMDHENMFWYRQDPGLGLRLIYFSYDVKMKEKGDIPEGYSVSREKKERFSLILESASTNQTSMYLCASSDGGDTEAFFGQGTRLTVV.

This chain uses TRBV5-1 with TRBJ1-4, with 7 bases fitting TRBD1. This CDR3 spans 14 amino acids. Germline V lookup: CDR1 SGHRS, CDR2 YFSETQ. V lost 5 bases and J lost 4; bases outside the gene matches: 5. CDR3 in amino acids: CASSNDRVNEKLFF. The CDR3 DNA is TGCGCCAGCAGTAATGACAGGGTTAATGAAAAACTGTTTTTT.

This CDR3 reads CASSGQNRNTGELFF. CDR3 in DNA: TGTGCCAGCAGCGGCCAAAACAGGAACACCGGGGAGCTGTTTTTT. The chain links TRBV9 to TRBJ2-2; the D is unclear. V was trimmed by 3 bases and J by 1 base, leaving 10 bases between them. Germline V lookup: CDR1 SGDLS, CDR2 YYNGEE. The CDR3 is 15 residues long.

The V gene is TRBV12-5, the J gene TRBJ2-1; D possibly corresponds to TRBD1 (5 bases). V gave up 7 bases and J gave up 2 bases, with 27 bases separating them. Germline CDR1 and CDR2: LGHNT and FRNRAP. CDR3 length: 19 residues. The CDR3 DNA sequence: TGTGCTAGTGCCCCTGGACCAGGGTCCTTAAAAGAACCCTACAATGAGCAGTTCTTC. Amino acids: CASAPGPGSLKEPYNEQFF.

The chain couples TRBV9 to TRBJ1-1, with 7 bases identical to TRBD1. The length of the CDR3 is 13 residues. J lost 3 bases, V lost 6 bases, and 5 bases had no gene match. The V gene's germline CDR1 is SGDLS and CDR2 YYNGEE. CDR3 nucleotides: TGTGCCAGCAATGAGGGGGCCGACACTGAAGCTTTCTTT. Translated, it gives CASNEGADTEAFF.

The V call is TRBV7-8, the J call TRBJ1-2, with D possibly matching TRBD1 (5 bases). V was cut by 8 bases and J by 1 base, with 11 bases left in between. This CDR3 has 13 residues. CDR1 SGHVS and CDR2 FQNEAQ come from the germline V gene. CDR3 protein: CASPGGINYGYTF. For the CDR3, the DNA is TGTGCCAGCCCGGGGGGGATTAACTATGGCTACACCTTC.

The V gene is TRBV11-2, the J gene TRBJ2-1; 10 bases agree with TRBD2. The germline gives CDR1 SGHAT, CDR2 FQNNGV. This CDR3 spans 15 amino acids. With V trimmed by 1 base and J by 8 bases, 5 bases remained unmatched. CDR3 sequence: CASSLGLAGAYEQFF. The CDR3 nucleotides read TGTGCCAGCAGCTTAGGTCTAGCGGGAGCTTATGAGCAGTTCTTC.

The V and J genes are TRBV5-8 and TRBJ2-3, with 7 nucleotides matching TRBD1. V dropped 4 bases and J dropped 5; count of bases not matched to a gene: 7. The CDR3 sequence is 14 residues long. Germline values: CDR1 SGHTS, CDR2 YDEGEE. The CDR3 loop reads CASSRLTGEDTQYF. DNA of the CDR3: TGTGCCAGCAGCCGACTCACAGGGGAAGATACGCAGTATTTT.

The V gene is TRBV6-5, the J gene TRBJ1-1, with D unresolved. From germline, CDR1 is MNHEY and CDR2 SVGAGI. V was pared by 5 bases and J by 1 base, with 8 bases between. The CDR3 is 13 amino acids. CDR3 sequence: CASSQERNTEAFF. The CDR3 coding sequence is TGTGCCAGCAGTCAGGAACGGAACACTGAAGCTTTCTTT.

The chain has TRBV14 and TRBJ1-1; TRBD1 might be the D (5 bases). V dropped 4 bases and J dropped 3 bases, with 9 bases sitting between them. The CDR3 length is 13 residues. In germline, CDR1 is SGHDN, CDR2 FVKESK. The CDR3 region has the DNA TGTGCCAGCAGCCCCAGGGTGGACACTGAAGCTTTCTTT. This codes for CASSPRVDTEAFF.

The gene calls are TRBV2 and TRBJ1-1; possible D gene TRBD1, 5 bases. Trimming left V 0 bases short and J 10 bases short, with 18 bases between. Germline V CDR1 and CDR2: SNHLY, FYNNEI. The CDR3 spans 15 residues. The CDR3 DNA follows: TGTGCCAGCAGTGAAGCAGTTCAGGGTTCGGGAGCAGCTTTCTTT. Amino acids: CASSEAVQGSGAAFF. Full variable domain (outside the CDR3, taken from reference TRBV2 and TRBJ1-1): EPEVTQTPSHQVTQMGQEVILRCVPISNHLYFYWYRQILGQKVEFLVSFYNNEISEKSEIFDDQFSVERPDGSNFTLKIRSTKLEDSAMYFCASSEAVQGSGAAFFGQGTRLTVV.

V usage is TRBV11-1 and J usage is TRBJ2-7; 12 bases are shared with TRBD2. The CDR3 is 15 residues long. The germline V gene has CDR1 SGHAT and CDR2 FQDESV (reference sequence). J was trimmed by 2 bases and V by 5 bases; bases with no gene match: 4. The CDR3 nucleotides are TGTGCCAGCAGCGAGGGACTAGCGGGTCCCTACGAGCAGTACTTC. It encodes CASSEGLAGPYEQYF.

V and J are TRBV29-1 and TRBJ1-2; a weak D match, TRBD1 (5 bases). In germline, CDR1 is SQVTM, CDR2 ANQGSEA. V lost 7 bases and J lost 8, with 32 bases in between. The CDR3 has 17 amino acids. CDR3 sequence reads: CSADLFGGSKYRQGYTF. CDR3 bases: TGCAGCGCTGACTTGTTTGGGGGGTCAAAGTATCGGCAGGGCTACACCTTC.

CDR3 in amino acids: CASSTGTANEKLFF. The CDR3 DNA is TGTGCCAGCAGCACCGGGACAGCTAATGAAAAACTGTTTTTT. The chain joins TRBV5-4 to TRBJ1-4, with TRBD1 matching over 7 bases. This CDR3 has 14 amino acids. The junction had 3 bases not matched to a gene; V was cut back by 4 bases and J by 3 bases. Germline V CDR1 and CDR2: SGHNT, YYREEE (reference sequence).

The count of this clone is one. The CDR3 nucleotides read TGCGCCAGCAGCCAAGATCCCGGGGGGGAAAAACTGTTTTTT. The encoded protein is CASSQDPGGEKLFF. The V call is TRBV4-3, the J call TRBJ1-4; D might be TRBD1 (5 bases). The V gene's germline CDR1 is LGHNA and CDR2 YSLEER. Trimming removed 0 bases from V and 8 bases from J, with 10 bases in between. The CDR3 length is 14 residues.

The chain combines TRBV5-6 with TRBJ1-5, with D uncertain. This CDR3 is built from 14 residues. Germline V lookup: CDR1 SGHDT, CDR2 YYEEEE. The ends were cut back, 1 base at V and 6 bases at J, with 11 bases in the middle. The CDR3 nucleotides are TGTGCCAGCAGCTTGAGCAGGCAAGGTCAGCCCCAGCATTTT. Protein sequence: CASSLSRQGQPQHF.

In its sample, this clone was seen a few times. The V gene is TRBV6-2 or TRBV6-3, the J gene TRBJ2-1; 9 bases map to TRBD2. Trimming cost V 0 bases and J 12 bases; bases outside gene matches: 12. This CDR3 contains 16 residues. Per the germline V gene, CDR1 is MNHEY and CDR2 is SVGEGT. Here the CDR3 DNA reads TGTGCCAGCAGTTACTCATCCAGCGGGGGGCCCCCCGGGCAGTTCTTC. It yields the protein CASSYSSSGGPPGQFF.

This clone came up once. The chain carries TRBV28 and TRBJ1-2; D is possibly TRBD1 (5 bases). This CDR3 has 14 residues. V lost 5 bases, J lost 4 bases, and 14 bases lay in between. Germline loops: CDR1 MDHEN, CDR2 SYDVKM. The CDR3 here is CASSPSGGVYGYTF. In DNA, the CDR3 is TGTGCCAGCAGTCCCTCCGGGGGGGTCTATGGCTACACCTTC.

CDR3 DNA: TGTGCCAGCAGCTCCCGCACCGGAGAGTTCTTC. Translating it yields CASSSRTGEFF. J is TRBJ2-1 and V is TRBV27; D remains unclear. The germline V gene encodes CDR1 MNHEY and CDR2 SMNVEV (reference sequence). Trimming left V 6 bases short and J 14 bases short, with 14 bases between. The CDR3 has 11 residues.

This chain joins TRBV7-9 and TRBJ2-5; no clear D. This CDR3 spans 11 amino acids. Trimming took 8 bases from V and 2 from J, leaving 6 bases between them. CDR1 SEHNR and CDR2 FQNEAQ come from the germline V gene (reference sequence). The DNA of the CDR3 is TGTGCCAGCGAACAACAAGAGACCCAGTACTTC. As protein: CASEQQETQYF.

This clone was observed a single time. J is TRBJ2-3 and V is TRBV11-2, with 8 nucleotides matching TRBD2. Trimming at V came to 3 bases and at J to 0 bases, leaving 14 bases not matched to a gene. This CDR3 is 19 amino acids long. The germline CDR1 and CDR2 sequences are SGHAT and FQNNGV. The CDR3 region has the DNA TGTGCCAGCAGCTTGGGCCGGGTGGTTAGCGGGACAAGCACAGATACGCAGTATTTT. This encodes CASSLGRVVSGTSTDTQYF. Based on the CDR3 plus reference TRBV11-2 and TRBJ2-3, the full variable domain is EAGVAQSPRYKIIEKRQSVAFWCNPISGHATLYWYQQILGQGPKLLIQFQNNGVVDDSQLPKDRFSAERLKGVDSTLKIQPAKLEDSAVYLCASSLGRVVSGTSTDTQYFGPGTRLTVL.

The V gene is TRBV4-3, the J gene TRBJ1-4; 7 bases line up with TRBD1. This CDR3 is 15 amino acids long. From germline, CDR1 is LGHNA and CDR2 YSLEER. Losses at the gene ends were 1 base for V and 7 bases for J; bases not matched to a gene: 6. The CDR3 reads CASSQGQGWSEKLFF. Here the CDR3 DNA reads TGCGCCAGCAGCCAAGGACAGGGTTGGAGTGAAAAACTGTTTTTT.

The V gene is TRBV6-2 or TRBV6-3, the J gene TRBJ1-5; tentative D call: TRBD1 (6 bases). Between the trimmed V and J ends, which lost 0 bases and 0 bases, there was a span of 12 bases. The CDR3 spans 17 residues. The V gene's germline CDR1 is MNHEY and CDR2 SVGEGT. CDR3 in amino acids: CASSYSRGSYSNQPQHF. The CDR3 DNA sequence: TGTGCCAGCAGTTACTCTAGGGGGTCCTATAGCAATCAGCCCCAGCATTTT.

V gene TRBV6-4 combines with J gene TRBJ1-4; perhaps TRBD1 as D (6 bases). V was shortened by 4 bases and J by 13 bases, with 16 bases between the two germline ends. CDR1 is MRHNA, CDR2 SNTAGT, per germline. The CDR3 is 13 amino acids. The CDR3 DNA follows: TGTGCCAGCAGTGCCGACTCAGGGGCGGGACTGTTTTTT. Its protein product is CASSADSGAGLFF.